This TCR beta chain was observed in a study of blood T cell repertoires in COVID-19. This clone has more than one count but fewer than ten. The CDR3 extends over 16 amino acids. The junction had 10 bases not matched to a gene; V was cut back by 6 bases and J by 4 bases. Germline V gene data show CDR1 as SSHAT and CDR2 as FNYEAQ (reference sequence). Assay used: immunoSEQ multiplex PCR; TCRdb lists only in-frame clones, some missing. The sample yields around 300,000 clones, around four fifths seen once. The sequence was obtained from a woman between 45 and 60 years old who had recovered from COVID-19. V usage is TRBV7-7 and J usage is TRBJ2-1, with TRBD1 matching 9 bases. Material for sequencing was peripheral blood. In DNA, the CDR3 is TGTGCCAGCAGTACCTCTCCGGGACAGGGATACAATGAGCAGTTCTTC. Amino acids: CASSTSPGQGYNEQFF.